Following are 15 T cell receptor beta chains from one sample sequenced in a study of blood T cell repertoires in COVID-19. Clones were read by immunoSEQ multiplex PCR, and TCRdb kept only the in-frame ones, dropping some. The sample lists about 270,000 clones, about 87% occurring once. The material sequenced was PBMCs or T cells enriched from blood (not recorded which). These receptor sequences come from a woman aged 25-40 years with acute COVID-19.

J is TRBJ2-2 and V is TRBV15; D is perhaps TRBD2 (6 bases). Germline loops: CDR1 LNHNV, CDR2 YYDKDF (reference sequence). This CDR3 has 15 residues. V gave up 7 bases and J gave up 2 bases, with 14 bases separating them. In DNA, the CDR3 is TGTGCCACCAACATGCGGGGTAAAAACACCGGGGAGCTGTTTTTT. Its protein is CATNMRGKNTGELFF.

V usage is TRBV13 and J usage is TRBJ2-7; 7 positions agree with TRBD1. CDR1 and CDR2 (germline): PRHDT, FYEKMQ (reference sequence). This CDR3 spans 14 amino acids. With 8 bases clipped from V and 5 bases from J, the junction kept 12 bases outside the gene matches. The CDR3 here is CASLRRDSLNEQYF. The DNA of the CDR3 is TGTGCCAGCTTACGCCGGGACAGCTTGAACGAGCAGTACTTC.

This rearrangement joins TRBV7-2 to TRBJ2-3, with a weak D call TRBD2 (6 bases). The ends were cut back, 4 bases at V and 3 bases at J, with 14 bases in the middle. The CDR3 is 15 residues long. Germline CDR1 SGHTA, CDR2 FQGNSA. In nucleotides, the CDR3 is TGTGCCAGCAGCTCCCCGGGACTGGAGACAGATACGCAGTATTTT. It translates to CASSSPGLETDTQYF.

The genes are TRBV5-4 and TRBJ1-4; 8 bases match TRBD1. This CDR3 contains 15 residues. The germline V gene has CDR1 SGHNT and CDR2 YYREEE (reference sequence). Germline trimming cut 4 bases from V and 6 bases from J; bases unmatched to any gene: 8. The chain's CDR3 is CASSTRTGWDEKLFF. In DNA form, the CDR3 reads TGTGCCAGCAGCACCAGGACAGGGTGGGATGAAAAACTGTTTTTT.

The gene calls are TRBV5-1 and TRBJ2-5; TRBD2 agrees at 8 bases. With 2 bases clipped from V and 5 bases from J, the junction kept 11 bases outside the gene matches. Germline-derived CDR1 and CDR2 are SGHRS and YFSETQ. The CDR3 is 16 amino acids. CDR3 sequence reads: CASSFGAGGTQETQYF. As DNA, the CDR3 is TGCGCCAGCAGCTTTGGGGCGGGAGGTACACAGGAGACCCAGTACTTC. The complete variable domain, with remaining parts taken from reference TRBV5-1 and TRBJ2-5, reads KAGVTQTPRYLIKTRGQQVTLSCSPISGHRSVSWYQQTPGQGLQFLFEYFSETQRNKGNFPGRFSGRQFSNSRSEMNVSTLELGDSALYLCASSFGAGGTQETQYFGPGTRLLVL.

The J gene is TRBJ1-1, the V gene TRBV10-3; 8 nucleotides agree with TRBD1. J gave up 7 bases and V 3 bases, and 4 bases lay outside the gene matches. Germline CDR1 and CDR2: ENHRY and SYGVKD. This CDR3 is built from 13 residues. Here the CDR3 reads CAISDRGRGEAFF. In DNA form, the CDR3 reads TGTGCCATCAGTGACAGGGGGCGAGGTGAAGCTTTCTTT.

The V gene is TRBV3-1 (or the pseudogene TRBV3-2), the J gene TRBJ2-2, with TRBD2 matching over 9 bases. The CDR3 loop spans 18 amino acids. The J segment lost 4 bases and the V segment lost 0 bases, leaving 9 bases of the junction unmatched. From germline, CDR1 is LGHDT and CDR2 YNNKEL (reference sequence). CDR3 amino acids: CASSQEGRASGTTGELFF. CDR3 nucleotide sequence: TGTGCCAGCAGCCAAGAAGGGAGGGCTAGCGGGACCACCGGGGAGCTGTTTTTT.

The rearrangement links TRBV4-3 to TRBJ2-7; 8 nucleotides line up with TRBD1. CDR3 length: 15 residues. Germline CDR1 LGHNA, CDR2 YSLEER. The V gene end was trimmed by 4 bases and the J gene end by 0 bases; junction bases not matched to a gene: 5. The CDR3 reads CASSPQGGSSYEQYF. CDR3 sequence (DNA): TGCGCCAGCAGCCCACAGGGGGGTAGCTCCTACGAGCAGTACTTC.

Only a few counts were recorded for this clone. V is TRBV28 and J is TRBJ1-2, with unresolved D. V was cut by 9 bases and J by 1 base, with 18 bases left in between. This CDR3 is 15 amino acids long. Germline lookup yields CDR1 MDHEN and CDR2 SYDVKM. As DNA, the CDR3 is TGTGCCAGTTTAACCCCAGACTCGAATAACTATGGCTACACCTTC. Translation: CASLTPDSNNYGYTF.

The rearrangement uses TRBV19 and TRBJ2-2; 10 nucleotides line up with TRBD2. Germline CDR1 and CDR2: LNHDA and SQIVND (reference sequence). The CDR3 has 14 amino acids. Trimming cost V 7 bases and J 5 bases; bases outside gene matches: 4. The CDR3 sequence: CASKNSGRTGELFF. As DNA, the CDR3 is TGTGCCAGTAAAAATAGCGGGAGGACCGGGGAGCTGTTTTTT.

The V gene is TRBV5-1, the J gene TRBJ2-7; 11 bases are a match to TRBD1. Germline V lookup: CDR1 SGHRS, CDR2 YFSETQ. V was pared by 4 bases and J by 0 bases, with 3 bases of the junction left unmatched. The CDR3 is 15 residues long. The CDR3 nucleotides are TGCGCCAGCAGCGAGGGGACAGGGGGCTCCTACGAGCAGTACTTC. This encodes CASSEGTGGSYEQYF.

J is TRBJ2-2 and V is TRBV7-7; 10 nucleotides agree with TRBD2. There are 16 residues in the CDR3. Germline lookup yields CDR1 SSHAT and CDR2 FNYEAQ (reference sequence). Trimming cost V 0 bases and J 7 bases; bases outside gene matches: 5. CDR3: CASSLAAGGQIGELFF. As DNA, the CDR3 is TGTGCCAGCAGCTTAGCAGCGGGAGGGCAAATCGGGGAGCTGTTTTTT.

The V gene is TRBV10-2, the J gene TRBJ2-7; TRBD2 matches at 10 bases. The CDR3 is made up of 13 amino acids. V shed 8 bases and J 3 bases; nucleotides not matched to a gene: 4. Germline values: CDR1 WSHSY, CDR2 SAAADI. The CDR3 is CASSTSGVYEQYF. The CDR3 bases are TGCGCCAGCTCAACTAGCGGGGTCTACGAGCAGTACTTC.

The gene calls are TRBV6-2 or TRBV6-3 and TRBJ1-2, with 8 nucleotides matching TRBD1. The germline V gene encodes CDR1 MNHEY and CDR2 SVGEGT. The J segment lost 5 bases and the V segment lost 4 bases, leaving 6 bases of the junction unmatched. The CDR3 runs to 14 residues. The chain's CDR3 is CASSFGTGDYGYTF. DNA of the CDR3: TGTGCCAGCAGTTTCGGGACAGGTGATTATGGCTACACCTTC.

The chain recombines TRBV30 with TRBJ2-2; 8 nucleotides match TRBD2. The germline CDR1 and CDR2 sequences are GTSNPN and SVGIG (reference sequence). V lost 7 bases to trimming and J lost 6 bases; unmatched junction nucleotides: 7. CDR3 length: 13 residues. The chain's CDR3 is CAFSGRVAGELFF. CDR3 nucleotide sequence: TGTGCCTTCTCCGGGAGGGTGGCCGGGGAGCTGTTTTTT.